Reported below is one T cell receptor beta chain. The entry originates in a study of OX40 agonist ivuxolimab in advanced cancers. About the research overall: Earlier treatment with anti-PD-1, anti-PD-L1 or anti-CTLA-4 was permitted, and 35% to 40% had received some.

Looked up from germline, CDR1 is MDHEN and CDR2 is SYDVKM. The ends lost 3 bases at V and 2 bases at J; junction bases unmatched: 3. The CDR3 length is 14 residues. Here immunoSEQ multiplex PCR was the method, and the copy in TCRdb shows in-frame clones only, minus some. This sample has tens of thousands of clones, with approximately 92% found just once. The specimen comprised CD4+ or CD8+ T cells sorted from blood, sampled in a trial of the OX40 agonist ivuxolimab. The chain is built from TRBV28 and TRBJ2-7; 8 bases match TRBD1. The TCR was taken from an adult with an advanced solid tumor such as melanoma, head and neck, liver or kidney cancer. CDR3 in amino acids: CASSLRTGPYEQYF. CDR3 sequence (DNA): TGTGCCAGCAGTTTGAGGACAGGGCCCTACGAGCAGTACTTC.